These T cell receptor beta chains were read from a single sample in a study of CD8 T cells in Susac syndrome. TCRdb redid the calling of the immunoSEQ multiplex PCR reads with MiXCR, one entry per CDR3 protein. Of about 300,000 distinct CDR3 sequences listed, approximately 85% were seen once; the top ten hold 0.21%. The sequenced sample consisted of CD8+ T cells from PBMCs. Receptors originate from a human donor with multiple sclerosis. The CDR3 runs from the conserved cysteine through the conserved F or W. Fields, in order: D gene, V gene, clone size, J gene, CDR3 protein, CDR3 DNA. The D gene is left open where the match is weak. Rows give clone size only sometimes, using once, few, many, or a class for an expanded clone.

.	TRBV23-1	.	TRBJ1-3	CASSPFQGPGNTIYF	TGCGCCAGCAGTCCTTTTCAGGGGCCTGGAAACACCATATATTTT
TRBD1	TRBV5-6	.	TRBJ1-2	CASSGGLDRTLYGYTF	TGTGCCAGCAGCGGGGGACTGGACAGGACTCTCTATGGCTACACCTTC
TRBD2	TRBV9	.	TRBJ2-1	CASSGAGFTNEQFF	TGTGCCAGCAGCGGAGCGGGATTCACGAATGAGCAGTTCTTC
.	TRBV20-1	.	TRBJ1-2	CSAPSQPSYGYTF	TGCAGTGCCCCGAGTCAACCCTCATATGGCTACACCTTC
TRBD2	TRBV7-9	.	TRBJ2-7	CASSPGGFGDYEQYF	TGTGCCAGCAGTCCGGGGGGTTTTGGGGACTACGAGCAGTACTTC
TRBD1	TRBV12-3/TRBV12-4	.	TRBJ1-4	CASSLVRGRYEKLFF	TGTGCCAGCAGTTTAGTTAGGGGGCGTTATGAAAAACTGTTTTTT
.	TRBV19	.	TRBJ2-1	CASSLGTTLNEQFF	TGTGCCAGTAGTCTCGGGACAACCTTGAATGAGCAGTTCTTC
.	TRBV18	.	TRBJ1-2	CASSPITTRGDYGYTF	TGTGCCAGCTCACCAATAACGACCCGGGGAGACTATGGCTACACCTTC
.	TRBV29-1	.	TRBJ2-7	CSAQPGTPIGEQYF	TGCAGCGCTCAACCCGGGACTCCCATCGGCGAGCAGTACTTC
.	TRBV12-3/TRBV12-4	.	TRBJ2-5	CASSSGQQETQYF	TGTGCCAGCAGTTCTGGACAGCAAGAGACCCAGTACTTC
TRBD2	TRBV11-2	.	TRBJ2-3	CASSLGLVGLAGETDTQYF	TGTGCCAGCAGCTTAGGCTTAGTGGGCCTAGCGGGAGAGACAGATACGCAGTATTTT
.	TRBV5-4	.	TRBJ2-7	CASSFSDPYEQYF	TGTGCCAGCAGCTTCTCCGACCCCTACGAGCAGTACTTC
.	TRBV6-5	.	TRBJ1-1	CASSYSRAATTILNTEAFF	TGTGCCAGCAGTTACTCGAGGGCAGCAACTACAATTTTGAACACTGAAGCTTTCTTT
TRBD2	TRBV19	.	TRBJ2-1	CASSAGGSANEQFF	TGTGCCAGCTCAGCGGGAGGGTCGGCCAATGAGCAGTTCTTC
.	TRBV7-9	.	TRBJ2-2	CASLGWGDHTGELFF	TGTGCCAGCCTGGGATGGGGGGACCACACCGGGGAGCTGTTTTTT
TRBD2	TRBV7-6	.	TRBJ2-7	CASSLKGTSGTYEQYF	TGTGCCAGCAGCTTAAAGGGGACTAGCGGGACTTACGAGCAGTACTTC
.	TRBV6-5	.	TRBJ2-3	CATRGPDTQYF	TGTGCCACCCGGGGGCCGGATACGCAGTATTTT
.	TRBV7-2	.	TRBJ2-7	CASSAWTGSPYEQYF	TGTGCCAGCAGCGCTTGGACTGGTTCTCCCTACGAGCAGTACTTC
TRBD2	TRBV20-1	.	TRBJ2-3	CSAFPHTTSGGVDTQYF	TGCAGTGCTTTTCCGCATACGACTAGCGGGGGGGTGGATACGCAGTATTTT
.	TRBV24-1	.	TRBJ2-3	CATSDPDTDTQYF	TGTGCCACCAGTGATCCCGACACCGATACGCAGTATTTT
TRBD2	TRBV11-1	once	TRBJ2-1	CASSLTSGRGYNEQFF	TGTGCCAGCAGCTTAACTAGCGGGAGGGGGTACAATGAGCAGTTCTTC
.	TRBV4-3	.	TRBJ2-2	CASSQEALAAPTGELFF	TGCGCCAGCAGCCAAGAAGCGCTAGCAGCCCCTACCGGGGAGCTGTTTTTT
.	TRBV30	.	TRBJ2-5	CAWSLGGGRETQYF	TGTGCCTGGAGTTTAGGAGGGGGCCGGGAGACCCAGTACTTC
.	TRBV4-3	few	TRBJ2-7	CASSQDTGPSYEQYF	TGCGCCAGCAGCCAAGATACCGGGCCCTCCTACGAGCAGTACTTC
.	TRBV28	.	TRBJ2-7	CATLSSGSSYEQYF	TGTGCCACCCTTTCCTCAGGGAGCTCCTACGAGCAGTACTTC
.	TRBV10-3	.	TRBJ2-2	CAISGVQELTGELFF	TGTGCCATCAGTGGCGTACAGGAGCTCACCGGGGAGCTGTTTTTT
.	TRBV5-6	.	TRBJ2-7	CASSLISSYEQYF	TGTGCCAGCAGCTTGATAAGCAGCTACGAGCAGTACTTC
.	TRBV16	.	TRBJ2-3	CASSQSRDTQYF	TGTGCCAGCAGCCAATCCCGAGATACGCAGTATTTT
TRBD2	TRBV12-3/TRBV12-4	.	TRBJ2-7	CASSSDPLRVGTSRYEQYF	TGTGCCAGCAGTTCAGACCCGCTCAGGGTGGGGACTAGCCGGTACGAGCAGTACTTC
.	TRBV19	.	TRBJ1-5	CASSINNQPQHF	TGTGCCAGTAGTATTAACAATCAGCCCCAGCATTTT
.	TRBV5-1	.	TRBJ1-1	CASSSRGPLFNTEAFF	TGCGCCAGCAGCTCACGGGGGCCCCTTTTTAACACTGAAGCTTTCTTT
.	TRBV19	.	TRBJ2-2	CASIEAGELFF	TGTGCCAGTATCGAAGCCGGGGAGCTGTTTTTT
TRBD1	TRBV27	.	TRBJ1-1	CASSFLSGGTEAFF	TGTGCCAGCAGTTTTCTCTCAGGGGGGACTGAAGCTTTCTTT
.	TRBV6-1	.	TRBJ2-7	CASSIEQDWVYEQYF	TGTGCCAGCAGCATTGAACAGGATTGGGTATACGAGCAGTACTTC
.	TRBV4-3	.	TRBJ2-2	CASSPPPRRSNAGELFF	TGCGCCAGCAGCCCCCCTCCCCGCAGGTCGAACGCCGGGGAGCTGTTTTTT
TRBD2	TRBV12-3/TRBV12-4	.	TRBJ2-3	CASTLAGEGDTQYF	TGTGCCAGCACCCTAGCGGGAGAGGGAGATACGCAGTATTTT
TRBD1	TRBV5-6	.	TRBJ1-1	CASSLGPGQGNTEAFF	TGTGCCAGCAGCTTGGGGCCGGGACAGGGGAACACTGAAGCTTTCTTT
TRBD1	TRBV15	.	TRBJ1-1	CATSIPGDREKAFF	TGTGCCACCAGCATACCTGGGGACAGGGAAAAAGCTTTCTTT
.	TRBV6-5	.	TRBJ2-6	CASGGVGSTNVLTF	TGTGCCAGCGGCGGCGTTGGGTCCACCAACGTCCTGACTTTC
TRBD1	TRBV5-4	.	TRBJ1-2	CASSLRTGGDYGYTF	TGTGCCAGCAGCTTGAGGACAGGGGGAGACTATGGCTACACCTTC
.	TRBV4-3	.	TRBJ2-1	CASSRLTASSYNEQFF	TGCGCCAGCAGCCGGTTGACAGCTAGCTCCTACAATGAGCAGTTCTTC
TRBD1	TRBV6-1	.	TRBJ2-1	CASSPRPGTGLGHEQFF	TGTGCCAGCTCCCCCCGACCCGGGACAGGGCTCGGACATGAGCAGTTCTTC
.	TRBV9	.	TRBJ2-7	CASSQADGYEQYF	TGTGCCAGCAGCCAGGCCGACGGCTACGAGCAGTACTTC
TRBD1	TRBV4-3	.	TRBJ2-1	CASSQGPGTGNEQFF	TGCGCCAGCAGCCAAGGGCCCGGGACAGGGAATGAGCAGTTCTTC
.	TRBV20-1	.	TRBJ2-7	CSARAMGLQAYEQYF	TGCAGTGCTAGAGCCATGGGACTCCAGGCCTACGAGCAGTACTTC
.	TRBV5-4	.	TRBJ1-1	CASTGVTEAFF	TGTGCCAGCACAGGGGTGACTGAAGCTTTCTTT
TRBD1	TRBV6-2/TRBV6-3	.	TRBJ2-1	CASSRQGSYNEQFF	TGTGCCAGCAGTCGACAGGGGTCTTACAATGAGCAGTTCTTC
.	TRBV5-6	.	TRBJ2-1	CASSLGGVDEQFF	TGTGCCAGCAGCTTGGGAGGGGTCGATGAGCAGTTCTTC
.	TRBV4-1	once	TRBJ2-7	CASSQVVRGSYEQYF	TGCGCCAGCAGCCAAGTGGTGAGGGGAAGCTACGAGCAGTACTTC
TRBD1	TRBV28	once	TRBJ2-1	CASSSTGGNEQFF	TGTGCCAGCAGCTCGACAGGGGGCAATGAGCAGTTCTTC
TRBD2	TRBV12-3/TRBV12-4	.	TRBJ2-1	CASSLGLAGGPKSSYNEQFF	TGTGCCAGCAGTTTAGGGCTAGCGGGAGGGCCTAAGAGCTCCTACAATGAGCAGTTCTTC
.	TRBV18	.	TRBJ1-1	CASSSSGQFTEAFF	TGTGCCAGCTCATCCTCCGGACAGTTCACTGAAGCTTTCTTT
TRBD2	TRBV7-2	once	TRBJ2-1	CASSLLAGTPNEQFF	TGTGCCAGCAGCTTACTAGCGGGGACCCCTAATGAGCAGTTCTTC
.	TRBV11-2	few	TRBJ1-1	CASSPHAPRNMNTEAFF	TGTGCCAGCAGCCCCCACGCCCCTCGAAACATGAACACTGAAGCTTTCTTT